The 17 T cell receptor beta chains reported below all come from one sample, sequenced in a study of T cells in Graves' hyperthyroidism and ophthalmopathy. RNA transcripts served as the template for amplifying TCR beta CDR3 regions. First-round RT-PCR with HTBI primers amplified the TCR CDR3 region. TCRdb itself ran the multiplex PCR reads through MiXCR, one entry per CDR3 protein. The table includes about 640,000 distinct CDR3 sequences, around 20% detected once. The specimen sequenced was blood. The receptors were sampled from a man aged 25 to 40 with Graves' ophthalmopathy.

This clonotype occurred a few times. The J gene is TRBJ2-7, the V gene TRBV20-1, with 11 positions matching TRBD2. The V segment lost 5 bases and the J segment 5 bases; nucleotides outside the gene matches: 11. The CDR3 is 15 residues long. Germline V gene data show CDR1 as DFQATT and CDR2 as SNEGSKA (reference sequence). The CDR3 nucleotides are TGCAGTGCTCCGGACGGGACTAGCGGAGGGGACGAGCAGTACTTC. The encoded protein is CSAPDGTSGGDEQYF.

Note on this clonotype: At one of its ends the junction is not consistent with the germline gene, which may arise from a read error. V gene TRBV11-2 combines with J gene TRBJ2-3; D perhaps matches TRBD1 (6 bases). The CDR3 is made up of 14 amino acids. CDR1 and CDR2 (germline): SGHAT, FQNNGV. The CDR3 loop is CASSSQGHSDMQYF. The CDR3 DNA sequence: TGTGCCAGCAGCTCCCAGGGACACTCAGATATGCAGTATTTT.

This clonotype was seen repeatedly, ten times or more. The chain links TRBV11-2 to TRBJ2-3; D remains unclear. Germline V gives CDR1 SGHAT, CDR2 FQNNGV. V was cut by 1 base and J by 7 bases, with 18 bases left in between. This CDR3 is built from 16 residues. Written as DNA, the CDR3 is TGTGCCAGCAGCTTAGGAGGTTTCGGTCGAGGAAATACGCAGTATTTT. Translated: CASSLGGFGRGNTQYF.

This clonotype has more than one count but fewer than ten. The rearrangement joins TRBV7-9 to TRBJ1-4; D possibly corresponds to TRBD1 (5 bases). The V gene lost 5 bases and the J gene lost 1 base, with 11 bases spanning the gap. Germline values: CDR1 SEHNR, CDR2 FQNEAQ (reference sequence). This CDR3 is 15 amino acids long. For the CDR3, the DNA is TGTGCCAGCAGCCCAGCGGGGGGAACTAATGAAAAACTGTTTTTT. Protein product: CASSPAGGTNEKLFF.

This clonotype showed up just a few times. The V call is TRBV27, the J call TRBJ1-2; 7 nucleotides line up with TRBD1. CDR1 and CDR2 (germline): MNHEY, SMNVEV (reference sequence). Losses at the gene ends were 6 bases for V and 7 bases for J; bases not matched to a gene: 8. CDR3 length: 13 residues. Written as DNA, the CDR3 is TGTGCCAGCAGATCCGACAGGGTTAGTGGCTACACCTTC. This codes for CASRSDRVSGYTF.

The chain couples TRBV20-1 to TRBJ2-7; a possible D gene is TRBD2 (6 bases). The germline CDR1 and CDR2 sequences are DFQATT and SNEGSKA (reference sequence). The V end lost 5 bases, the J end lost 6 bases, and 20 bases lay between the germline ends. The CDR3 runs 14 residues. CDR3 in amino acids: CSAPPSGPSGEQYF. The CDR3 nucleotides are TGCAGTGCTCCCCCGAGCGGGCCGTCCGGCGAGCAGTACTTC.

This clonotype was detected many times. The chain combines TRBV20-1 with TRBJ1-5; 8 nucleotides match TRBD1. Germline V lookup: CDR1 DFQATT, CDR2 SNEGSKA (reference sequence). V lost 1 base, J lost 5 bases, and 7 bases stayed unmatched. The CDR3 consists of 15 residues. CDR3 residues: CSARVPDRVDQPQHF. CDR3 sequence (DNA): TGCAGTGCTAGAGTCCCGGACAGGGTGGATCAGCCCCAGCATTTT.

This clonotype was seen a handful of times. The chain couples TRBV20-1 to TRBJ1-1; D unresolved. Germline V CDR1 and CDR2: DFQATT, SNEGSKA (reference sequence). V was trimmed by 3 bases and J by 0 bases, leaving 5 bases between them. The CDR3 loop spans 12 amino acids. CDR3 in DNA: TGCAGTGCTAGGGACGTGAACACTGAAGCTTTCTTT. Its translation is CSARDVNTEAFF.

The gene calls are TRBV6-2 or TRBV6-3 and TRBJ2-7, with D perhaps TRBD2 (7 bases). CDR3 length: 14 residues. Germline loops: CDR1 MNHEY, CDR2 SVGEGT. With 7 bases removed from V and 5 bases from J, the gap between germline ends came to 18 bases. DNA of the CDR3: TGTGCCAGCACTTTGGGGGGGGCCCACGACGAGCAGTACTTC. Its protein product is CASTLGGAHDEQYF.

The rearrangement joins TRBV14 to TRBJ2-5; D is possibly TRBD1 (5 bases). With 1 base removed from V and 9 bases from J, the gap between germline ends came to 9 bases. The CDR3 loop spans 12 amino acids. Germline-derived CDR1 and CDR2 are SGHDN and FVKESK. The chain's CDR3 is CASSQVEGAQYF. CDR3 DNA sequence: TGTGCCAGCAGCCAAGTTGAAGGGGCCCAGTACTTC.

CDR3 residues: CATKRLAGGPNEQFF. The CDR3 DNA sequence: TGCGCCACTAAGCGACTAGCGGGAGGACCCAATGAGCAGTTCTTC. The chain joins TRBV10-2 to TRBJ2-1; the match to TRBD2 covers 13 bases. The junction had 9 bases not matched to a gene; V was cut back by 10 bases and J by 6 bases. Germline V gene data show CDR1 as WSHSY and CDR2 as SAAADI. This CDR3 region has 15 residues.

This rearrangement joins TRBV2 to TRBJ2-7, with 8 bases identical to TRBD2. The CDR3 is 15 residues long. Germline V gene data show CDR1 as SNHLY and CDR2 as FYNNEI. V shed 6 bases and J 2 bases; nucleotides not matched to a gene: 9. Written as DNA, the CDR3 is TGTGCCAGCAGAACCGGGACTAGAGGGGCCTACGAGCAGTACTTC. Translation gives CASRTGTRGAYEQYF.

This clonotype was seen more than once but under ten times. The chain recombines TRBV7-8 with TRBJ1-1; tentative D call: TRBD1 (5 bases). Germline V lookup: CDR1 SGHVS, CDR2 FQNEAQ. The CDR3 contains 13 residues. Deletions cut 6 bases from V and 10 bases from J, with 18 bases between. The CDR3 DNA follows: TGTGCCAGCAGTTCCGCGGGGCATCGGGGAGCTTTCTTT. Translating gives CASSSAGHRGAFF. Full variable domain (rest looked up from reference TRBV7-8 and TRBJ1-1): GAGVSQSPRYKVAKRGQDVALRCDPISGHVSLFWYQQALGQGPEFLTYFQNEAQLDKSGLPSDRFFAERPEGSVSTLKIQRTQQEDSAVYLCASSSAGHRGAFFGQGTRLTVV.

This clonotype was seen ten or more times. The V gene is TRBV27, the J gene TRBJ2-7; D could derive from TRBD1 or TRBD2 (6 bases each). Germline assignment: CDR1 MNHEY and CDR2 SMNVEV (reference sequence). The V gene lost 5 bases and the J gene lost 5 bases, with 22 bases spanning the gap. The CDR3 is 16 amino acids. The CDR3 spells CASSPSAGEASHEQYF. The CDR3 nucleotides are TGTGCCAGCAGTCCAAGTGCAGGGGAGGCTAGCCACGAGCAGTACTTC.

The gene calls are TRBV2 and TRBJ2-1, with D unresolved. This CDR3 contains 15 residues. The germline gives CDR1 SNHLY, CDR2 FYNNEI. V was shortened by 6 bases and J by 3 bases, with 15 bases between the two germline ends. DNA for the CDR3: TGTGCCAGCAGCCAAGGCAGGAATTTCTACAATGAGCAGTTCTTC. It codes for CASSQGRNFYNEQFF.

V and J are TRBV5-1 and TRBJ1-1, with D tentatively TRBD1 (6 bases). This CDR3 has 14 residues. Germline V gene data show CDR1 as SGHRS and CDR2 as YFSETQ. Between the trimmed V and J ends, which lost 0 bases and 6 bases, there was a span of 12 bases. The CDR3 nucleotides read TGCGCCAGCAGCTTGGAACAGGGATTCGCTGAAGCTTTCTTT. Protein sequence: CASSLEQGFAEAFF. The full variable domain, completed using reference TRBV5-1 and TRBJ1-1, is KAGVTQTPRYLIKTRGQQVTLSCSPISGHRSVSWYQQTPGQGLQFLFEYFSETQRNKGNFPGRFSGRQFSNSRSEMNVSTLELGDSALYLCASSLEQGFAEAFFGQGTRLTVV.

There are a few counts of this clonotype. A read error may explain this, as a much larger clone is one base away. The V gene is TRBV2, the J gene TRBJ2-1; the match to TRBD1 covers 11 bases. The CDR3 loop spans 15 amino acids. Germline CDR1 is SNHLY and CDR2 is FYNNEI. Here the CDR3 reads CVSSFRDRGIDEQFF. CDR3 nucleotides: TGTGTCAGCAGCTTCCGGGACAGGGGGATCGATGAGCAGTTCTTC.